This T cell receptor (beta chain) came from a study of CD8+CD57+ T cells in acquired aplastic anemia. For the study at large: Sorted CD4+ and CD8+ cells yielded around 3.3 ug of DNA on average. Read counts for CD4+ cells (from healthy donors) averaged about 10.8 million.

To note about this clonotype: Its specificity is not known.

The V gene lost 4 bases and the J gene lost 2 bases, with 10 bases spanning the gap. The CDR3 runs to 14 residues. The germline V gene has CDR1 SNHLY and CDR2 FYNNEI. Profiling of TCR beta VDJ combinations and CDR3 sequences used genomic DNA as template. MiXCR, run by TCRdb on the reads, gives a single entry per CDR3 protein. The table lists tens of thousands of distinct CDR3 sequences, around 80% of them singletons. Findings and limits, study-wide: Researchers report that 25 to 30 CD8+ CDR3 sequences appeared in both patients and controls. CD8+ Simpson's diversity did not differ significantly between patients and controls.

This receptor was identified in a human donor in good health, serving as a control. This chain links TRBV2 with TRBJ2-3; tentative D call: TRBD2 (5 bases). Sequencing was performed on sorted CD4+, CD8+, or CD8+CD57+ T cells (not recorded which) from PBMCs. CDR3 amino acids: CASSGVSDTDTQYF. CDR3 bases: TGTGCCAGCAGTGGGGTTAGCGACACAGATACGCAGTATTTT.